The entry below gives a single T cell receptor (beta chain) sequence along with its context. Its antigen is unidentified. This sample is drawn from a study of cytomegalovirus exposure and HLA in healthy donors. Background on the study: Of the donors genotyped, some 400 in all, about 80% fell in the Caucasian-associated ancestry cluster. General study results and limits: Certain indistinguishable V segments, among them TRBV6-2 and TRBV6-3, were excluded. One cluster of highly shared sequence variants probably arose as a sequencing artifact.

The length of the CDR3 is 16 residues. The germline gives CDR1 SNHLY, CDR2 FYNNEI. V shed 2 bases, J shed 4 bases, and the junction held 6 bases outside the gene matches. In the PCR, 60 Vbeta and 13 Jbeta primers were used. TCRdb keeps only in-frame clones here, not all; method: immunoSEQ multiplex PCR. This table has some 160,000 clones, around 81% appearing once. This rearrangement joins TRBV2 to TRBJ1-5; 9 bases are shared with TRBD1. The sequenced material came from PBMCs. This clonotype originated in a man aged 35 to 55 in good health and CMV-seronegative. The CDR3 DNA follows: TGTGCCAGCAGTGAATTGGGGACAGGGAGAAATCAGCCCCAGCATTTT. Translated, it gives CASSELGTGRNQPQHF.